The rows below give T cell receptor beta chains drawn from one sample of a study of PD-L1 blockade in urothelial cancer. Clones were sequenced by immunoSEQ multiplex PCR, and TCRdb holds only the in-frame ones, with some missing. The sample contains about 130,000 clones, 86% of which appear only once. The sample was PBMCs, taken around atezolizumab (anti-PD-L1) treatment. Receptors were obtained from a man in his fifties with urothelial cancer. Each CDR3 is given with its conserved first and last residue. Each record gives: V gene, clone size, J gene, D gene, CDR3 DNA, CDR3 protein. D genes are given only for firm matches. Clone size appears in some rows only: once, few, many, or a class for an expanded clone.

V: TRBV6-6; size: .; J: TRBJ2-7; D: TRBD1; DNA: TGTGCCAGCAGTTCCTGGACAGGGGACGAGCAGTACTTC; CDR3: CASSSWTGDEQYF
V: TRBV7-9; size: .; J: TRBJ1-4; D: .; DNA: TGTGCCAGCAGCTTAGGGGAGTTGGGGGCGAGGGAAAAACTGTTTTTT; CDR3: CASSLGELGAREKLFF
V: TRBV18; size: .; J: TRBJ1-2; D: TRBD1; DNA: TGTGCCAGCTCTCCTCTCGACAGGGACTATGGCTACACCTTC; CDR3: CASSPLDRDYGYTF
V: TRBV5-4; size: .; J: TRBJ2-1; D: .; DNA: TGTGCCAGCAGCTTGGCGGAAGCAGGGGCGTGGGTGCAGTTCTTC; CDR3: CASSLAEAGAWVQFF
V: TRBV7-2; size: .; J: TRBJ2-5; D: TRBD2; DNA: TGTGCCAGCAGCCGGACTAGCGGGATACTTCAAGAGACCCAGTACTTC; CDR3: CASSRTSGILQETQYF
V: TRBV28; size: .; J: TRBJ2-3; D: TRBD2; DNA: TGTGCCAGCGGGCAGAGCGGGAGGACCACAGATACGCAGTATTTT; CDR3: CASGQSGRTTDTQYF
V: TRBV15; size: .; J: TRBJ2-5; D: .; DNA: TGTGCCACCAGCAAGAGGAGGGAGACCCAGTACTTC; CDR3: CATSKRRETQYF
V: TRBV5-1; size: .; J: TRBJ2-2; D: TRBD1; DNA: TGCGCCAGCAGCGTGACAGGGTTCGTTGGCGGGGAGCTGTTTTTT; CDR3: CASSVTGFVGGELFF
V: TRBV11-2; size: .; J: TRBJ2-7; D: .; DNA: TGTGCCAGCAGCTTCGGGAGTTCGTACGAGCAGTACTTC; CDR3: CASSFGSSYEQYF
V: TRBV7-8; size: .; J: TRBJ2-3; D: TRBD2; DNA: TGTGCCAGCAGCTTGGACACGCCGGGACTAGCAACAGATACGCAGTATTTT; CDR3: CASSLDTPGLATDTQYF
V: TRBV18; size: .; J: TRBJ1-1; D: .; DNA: TGTGCCAGCTCAGGGCGTCAAGGGAGGGCTTTCTTT; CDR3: CASSGRQGRAFF
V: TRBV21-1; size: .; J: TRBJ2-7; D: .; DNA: TGTGCCAGCAGCAAAGAGGGAGCGGGGGGCTACGAGCAGTACTTC; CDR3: CASSKEGAGGYEQYF
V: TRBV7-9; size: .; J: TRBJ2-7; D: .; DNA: TGTGCCAGCAGCCGCCGGGAGTCATCCTACGAGCAGTACTTC; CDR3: CASSRRESSYEQYF
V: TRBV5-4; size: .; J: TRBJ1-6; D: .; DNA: TGTGCCAGCAGTTACGACGCAGGGTCTCGGTCACCCCTCCACTTT; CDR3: CASSYDAGSRSPLHF
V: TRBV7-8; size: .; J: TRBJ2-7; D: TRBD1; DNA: TGTGCCAGCAGTTGGGACAGGGCCTACGAGCAGTACTTC; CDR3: CASSWDRAYEQYF
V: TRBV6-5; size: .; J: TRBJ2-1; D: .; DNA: TGTGCCAGCAGAGACATAGCGGCCCTCTACAATGAGCAGTTCTTC; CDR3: CASRDIAALYNEQFF
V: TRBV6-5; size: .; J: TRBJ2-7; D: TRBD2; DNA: TGTGCCAGCAGTTACTCGAGGGGCGGGAGTACCTACGAGCAGTACTTC; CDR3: CASSYSRGGSTYEQYF
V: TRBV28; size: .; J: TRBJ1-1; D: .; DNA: TGTGCCAGCGGGGCCTGGAGTGCAGCTAACACTGAAGCTTTCTTT; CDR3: CASGAWSAANTEAFF
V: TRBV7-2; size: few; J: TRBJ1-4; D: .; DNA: TGTGCCAGCAGCTTAATGAGATCAGGGCCTACTAATGAAAAACTGTTTTTT; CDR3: CASSLMRSGPTNEKLFF
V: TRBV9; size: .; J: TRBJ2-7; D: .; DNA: TGTGCCAGCAGCGTAGCTCCGGGTCAGACCTACGAGCAGTACTTC; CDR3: CASSVAPGQTYEQYF
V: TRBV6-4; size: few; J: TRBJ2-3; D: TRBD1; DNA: TGTGCCAGCAGTGACGGGACAGGGGGCACAGATACGCAGTATTTT; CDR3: CASSDGTGGTDTQYF
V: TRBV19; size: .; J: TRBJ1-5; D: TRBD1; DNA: TGTGCCAGTAGGGTAACAGGGGGAAGCAATCAGCCCCAGCATTTT; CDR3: CASRVTGGSNQPQHF
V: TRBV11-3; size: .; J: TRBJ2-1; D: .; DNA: TGTGCCAGCAGCTTAGGGGGCTCCCGTGGTGAGCAGTTCTTC; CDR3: CASSLGGSRGEQFF
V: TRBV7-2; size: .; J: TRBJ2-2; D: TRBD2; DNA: TGTGCCAGCAGCTTAGCTCTAGCGGTTAACACCGGGGAGCTGTTTTTT; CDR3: CASSLALAVNTGELFF
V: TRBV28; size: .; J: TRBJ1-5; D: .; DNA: TGTGCCAGCAGTCCACAGGGTTCGAACCCGCGGGATCAGCCCCAGCATTTT; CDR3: CASSPQGSNPRDQPQHF
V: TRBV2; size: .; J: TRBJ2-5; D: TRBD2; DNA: TGTGCCCAGGCGGGCCTACGCGGGAGTGGGGAGACCCAGTACTTC; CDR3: CAQAGLRGSGETQYF
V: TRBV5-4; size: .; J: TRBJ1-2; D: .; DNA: TGTGCCAGCAGCTCAACTCAACGCGGGGGCTACACCTTC; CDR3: CASSSTQRGGYTF
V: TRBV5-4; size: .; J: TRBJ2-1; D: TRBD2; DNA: TGTGCCAGCAGCCCAGGGACTAGCCTCAACTCTGAGCAGTTCTTC; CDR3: CASSPGTSLNSEQFF
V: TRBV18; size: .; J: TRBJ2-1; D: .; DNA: TGTGCCAGCTCACCCCGCGCAGGCTCCTACAATGAGCAGTTCTTC; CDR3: CASSPRAGSYNEQFF
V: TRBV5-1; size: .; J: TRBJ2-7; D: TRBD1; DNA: TGCGCCAGCAGCTTGATGGGACAGGGCTACGAGCAGTACTTC; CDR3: CASSLMGQGYEQYF
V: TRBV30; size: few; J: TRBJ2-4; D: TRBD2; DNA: TGTGCCGGAAGCGGGAGGGGCAAAAACATTCAGTACTTC; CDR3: CAGSGRGKNIQYF
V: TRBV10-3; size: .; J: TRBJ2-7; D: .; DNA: TGTGCCATCAGTGATCCCATGAAAGGGCAGGGGGGACTTTTGAGCGAGCAGTACTTC; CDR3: CAISDPMKGQGGLLSEQYF
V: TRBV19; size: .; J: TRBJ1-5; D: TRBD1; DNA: TGTGCCAGTAGCGACAGGGTTAGAGGGAATCAGCCCCAGCATTTT; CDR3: CASSDRVRGNQPQHF
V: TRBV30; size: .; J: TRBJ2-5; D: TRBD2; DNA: TGTGCCTGGAGAACAAGCGGGAGTCAGCAAGAGACCCAGTACTTC; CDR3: CAWRTSGSQQETQYF
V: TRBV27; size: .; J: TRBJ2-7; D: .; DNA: TGTGCCAGCAGTTTATCCCGACTAAACTCCTACGAGCAGTACTTC; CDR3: CASSLSRLNSYEQYF
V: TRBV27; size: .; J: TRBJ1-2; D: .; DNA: TGTGCCAGCAGTTACAGGGTAACTGGTGGCTACACCTTC; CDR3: CASSYRVTGGYTF
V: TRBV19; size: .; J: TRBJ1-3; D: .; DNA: TGTGCCAGTAGTATAGGTCGCAGGGGCTCTGGAAACACCATATATTTT; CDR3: CASSIGRRGSGNTIYF
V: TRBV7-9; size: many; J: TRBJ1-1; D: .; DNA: TGTGCCAGCAGCTTACCCGCCGTGACGAAATGGACCGGGGTAGCTGAAGCTTTCTTT; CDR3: CASSLPAVTKWTGVAEAFF
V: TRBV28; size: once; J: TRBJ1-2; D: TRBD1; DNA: TGTGCCAGCAGTTTAGGGACAGGAACCTATGGCTACACCTTC; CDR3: CASSLGTGTYGYTF
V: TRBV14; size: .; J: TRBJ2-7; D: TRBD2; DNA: TGTGCCAGCAGCCAAGACTGGGCTAGCGGGGTCCAGTACTTC; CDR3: CASSQDWASGVQYF
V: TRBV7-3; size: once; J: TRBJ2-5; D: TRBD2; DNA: TGTGCCAGCAGCCCAGGACTAGCGGGAGGGCCGGGGGAGACCCAGTACTTC; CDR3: CASSPGLAGGPGETQYF
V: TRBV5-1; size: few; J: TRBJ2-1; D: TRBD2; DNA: TGCGCCAGCAGCTTACTAGCGGGAGCATACAATGAGCAGTTCTTC; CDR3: CASSLLAGAYNEQFF
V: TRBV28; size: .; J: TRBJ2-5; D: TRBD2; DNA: TGTGCCAGCAGTTTAGCAGCGGGAGGCCAAGAGACCCAGTACTTC; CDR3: CASSLAAGGQETQYF
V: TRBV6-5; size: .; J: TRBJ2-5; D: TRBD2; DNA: TGTGCCAGCCGGACTAGCGGGACCCGCGAGACCCAGTACTTC; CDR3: CASRTSGTRETQYF
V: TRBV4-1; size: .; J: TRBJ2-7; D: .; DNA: TGCGCCAGCAGCCTAAGGTTGGGGCTAGAGGATTCCTACGAGCAGTACTTC; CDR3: CASSLRLGLEDSYEQYF
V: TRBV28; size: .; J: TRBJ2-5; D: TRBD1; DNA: TGTGCCAGCAGTTCCTCAGGGGGCGGAGAAGAGACCCAGTACTTC; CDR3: CASSSSGGGEETQYF
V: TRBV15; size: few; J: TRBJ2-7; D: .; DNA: TGTGCCACCAGCAGAGATTCAGTCTCCTACGAGCAGTACTTC; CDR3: CATSRDSVSYEQYF
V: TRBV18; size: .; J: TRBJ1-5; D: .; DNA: TGTGCCAGCTCACCGGAGAGGCAGGGTGGTTATCAGCCCCAGCATTTT; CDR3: CASSPERQGGYQPQHF
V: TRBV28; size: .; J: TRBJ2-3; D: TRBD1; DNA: TGTGCCAGCAGTATCCTGGACAGGGGATTCAGAAAAGCTACGCAGTATTTT; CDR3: CASSILDRGFRKATQYF
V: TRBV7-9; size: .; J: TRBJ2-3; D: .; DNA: TGTGCCAGCAGCCGGGGGACAGATACGCAGTATTTT; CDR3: CASSRGTDTQYF
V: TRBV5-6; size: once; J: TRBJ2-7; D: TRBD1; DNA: TGTGCCAGCAGTCCCTTTGACAGGGGTGGAGAGCAGTACTTC; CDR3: CASSPFDRGGEQYF
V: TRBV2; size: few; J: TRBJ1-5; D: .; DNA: TGTGCCAGCAGTGAATACGGGGTCAATCAGCCCCAGCATTTT; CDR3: CASSEYGVNQPQHF
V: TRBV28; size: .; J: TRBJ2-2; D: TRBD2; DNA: TGTGCCAGCAGTCCAGGGACTAGCGAGAACACCGGGGAGCTGTTTTTT; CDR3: CASSPGTSENTGELFF
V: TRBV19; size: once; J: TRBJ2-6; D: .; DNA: TGTGCCAGTAGTGAGGGACTCTACTCTGGGGCCAACGTCCTGACTTTC; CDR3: CASSEGLYSGANVLTF
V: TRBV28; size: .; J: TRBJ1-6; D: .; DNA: TGTGCCAGCAGTTTATTGAGTTCACCCCTCCACTTT; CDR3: CASSLLSSPLHF
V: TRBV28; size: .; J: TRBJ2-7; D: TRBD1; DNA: TGTGCCACCAGCCAAGGACAGGCCATTCGGCAGTACTTC; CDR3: CATSQGQAIRQYF
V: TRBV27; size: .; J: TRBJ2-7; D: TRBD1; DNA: TGTGCCAGCATCACACGAGGGACAGGGGGCTCCTACGAGCAGTACTTC; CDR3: CASITRGTGGSYEQYF
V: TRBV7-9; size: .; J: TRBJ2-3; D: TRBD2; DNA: TGTGCCGGAATAGCGGGAGGAGGTGGCACAGATACGCAGTATTTT; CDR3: CAGIAGGGGTDTQYF
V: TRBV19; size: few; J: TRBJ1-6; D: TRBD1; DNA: TGTGCCAGTAGTACAGAGACAGGGGGCATTTCACCCCTCCACTTT; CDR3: CASSTETGGISPLHF